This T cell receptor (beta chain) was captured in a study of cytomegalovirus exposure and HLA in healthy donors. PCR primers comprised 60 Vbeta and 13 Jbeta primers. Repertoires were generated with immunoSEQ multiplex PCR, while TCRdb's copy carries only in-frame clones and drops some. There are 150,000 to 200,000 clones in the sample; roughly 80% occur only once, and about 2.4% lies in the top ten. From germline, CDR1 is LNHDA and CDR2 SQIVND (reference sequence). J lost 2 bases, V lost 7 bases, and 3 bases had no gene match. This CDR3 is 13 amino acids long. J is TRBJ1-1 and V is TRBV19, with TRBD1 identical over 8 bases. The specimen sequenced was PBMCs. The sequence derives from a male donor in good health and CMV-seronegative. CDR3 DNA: TGTGCCAGTAACAGGGGGAGAAACACTGAAGCTTTCTTT. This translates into CASNRGRNTEAFF.